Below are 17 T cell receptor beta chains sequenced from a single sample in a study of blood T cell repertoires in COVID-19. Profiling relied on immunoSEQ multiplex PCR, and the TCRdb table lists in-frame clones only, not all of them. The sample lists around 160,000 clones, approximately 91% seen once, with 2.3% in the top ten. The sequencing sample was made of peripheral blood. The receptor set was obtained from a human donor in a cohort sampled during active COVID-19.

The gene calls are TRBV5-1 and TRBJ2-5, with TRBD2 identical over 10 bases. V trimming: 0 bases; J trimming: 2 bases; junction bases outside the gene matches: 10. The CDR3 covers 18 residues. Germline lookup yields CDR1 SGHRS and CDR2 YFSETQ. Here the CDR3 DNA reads TGCGCCAGCAGCTTGGTTAGGCTAGCGGGAGTTCTGCAAGAGACCCAGTACTTC. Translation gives CASSLVRLAGVLQETQYF.

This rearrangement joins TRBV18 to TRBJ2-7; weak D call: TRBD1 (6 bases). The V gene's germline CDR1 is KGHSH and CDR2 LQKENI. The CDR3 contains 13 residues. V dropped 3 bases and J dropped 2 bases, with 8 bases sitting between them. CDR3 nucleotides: TGTGCCAGCTCACCGGACAGTACCTACGAGCAGTACTTC. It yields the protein CASSPDSTYEQYF.

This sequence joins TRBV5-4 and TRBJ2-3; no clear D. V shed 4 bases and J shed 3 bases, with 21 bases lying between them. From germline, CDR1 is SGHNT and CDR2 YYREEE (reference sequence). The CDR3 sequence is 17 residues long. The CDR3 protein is CASSPPIKPSVTDTQYF. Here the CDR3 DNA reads TGTGCCAGCAGCCCACCCATCAAACCATCGGTTACAGATACGCAGTATTTT.

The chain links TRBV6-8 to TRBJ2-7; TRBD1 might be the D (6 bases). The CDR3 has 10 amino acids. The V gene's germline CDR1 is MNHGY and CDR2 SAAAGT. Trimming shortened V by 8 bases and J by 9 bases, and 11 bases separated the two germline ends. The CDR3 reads CASWDTGQYF. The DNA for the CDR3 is TGTGCCAGCTGGGACACCGGGCAGTACTTC.

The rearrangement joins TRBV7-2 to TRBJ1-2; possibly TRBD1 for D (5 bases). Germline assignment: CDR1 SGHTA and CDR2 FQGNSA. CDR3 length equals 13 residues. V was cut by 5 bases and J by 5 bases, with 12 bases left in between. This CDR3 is CASSRPGGYGYTF. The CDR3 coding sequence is TGTGCCAGCAGCAGACCCGGGGGATATGGCTACACCTTC.

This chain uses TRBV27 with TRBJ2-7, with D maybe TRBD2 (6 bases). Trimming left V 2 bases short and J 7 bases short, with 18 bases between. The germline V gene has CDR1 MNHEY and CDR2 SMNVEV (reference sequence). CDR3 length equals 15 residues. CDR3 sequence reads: CASSLGREPPPEQYF. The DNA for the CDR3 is TGTGCCAGCAGTTTAGGGCGGGAACCCCCTCCGGAGCAGTACTTC.

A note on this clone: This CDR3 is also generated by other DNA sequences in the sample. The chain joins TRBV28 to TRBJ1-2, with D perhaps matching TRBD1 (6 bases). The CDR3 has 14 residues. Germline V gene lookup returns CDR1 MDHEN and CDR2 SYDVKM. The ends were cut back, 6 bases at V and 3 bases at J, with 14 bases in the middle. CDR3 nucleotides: TGTGCCAGCAGCCTAGGGGGAAGGGACTATGGCTACACCTTC. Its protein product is CASSLGGRDYGYTF.

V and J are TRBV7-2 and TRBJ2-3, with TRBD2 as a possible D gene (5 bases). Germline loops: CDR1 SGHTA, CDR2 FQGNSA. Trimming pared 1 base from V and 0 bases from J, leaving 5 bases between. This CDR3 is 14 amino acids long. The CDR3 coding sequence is TGTGCCAGCAGCTTAGAGCGGAGCACAGATACGCAGTATTTT. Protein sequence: CASSLERSTDTQYF.

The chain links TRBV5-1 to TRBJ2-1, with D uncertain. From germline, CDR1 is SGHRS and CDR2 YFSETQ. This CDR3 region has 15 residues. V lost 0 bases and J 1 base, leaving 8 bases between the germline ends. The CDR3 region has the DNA TGCGCCAGCAGCTTGGGAACAGTTTCCTACAATGAGCAGTTCTTC. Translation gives CASSLGTVSYNEQFF.

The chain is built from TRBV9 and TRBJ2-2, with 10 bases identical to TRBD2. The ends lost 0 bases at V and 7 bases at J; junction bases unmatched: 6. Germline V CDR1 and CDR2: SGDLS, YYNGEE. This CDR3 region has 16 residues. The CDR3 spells CASSVVSSGSVGELFF. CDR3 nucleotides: TGTGCCAGCAGCGTAGTGTCTAGCGGGAGCGTCGGGGAGCTGTTTTTT.

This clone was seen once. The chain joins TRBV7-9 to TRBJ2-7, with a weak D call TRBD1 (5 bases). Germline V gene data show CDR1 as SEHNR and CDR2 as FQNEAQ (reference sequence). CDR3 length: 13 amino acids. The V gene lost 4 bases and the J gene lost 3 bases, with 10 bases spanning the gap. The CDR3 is CASSSRADYEQYF. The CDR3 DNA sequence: TGTGCCAGCAGCTCCAGGGCGGACTACGAGCAGTACTTC.

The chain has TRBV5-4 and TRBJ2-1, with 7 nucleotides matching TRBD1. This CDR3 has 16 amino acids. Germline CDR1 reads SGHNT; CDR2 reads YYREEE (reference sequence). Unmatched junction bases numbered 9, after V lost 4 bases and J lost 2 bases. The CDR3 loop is CASSGPRQGAYNEQFF. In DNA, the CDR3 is TGTGCCAGCAGCGGACCCCGACAGGGAGCCTACAATGAGCAGTTCTTC.

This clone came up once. This CDR3 is CSVKTGATEAFF. In DNA form, the CDR3 reads TGCAGCGTTAAAACAGGGGCTACTGAAGCTTTCTTT. The chain recombines TRBV29-1 with TRBJ1-1; 7 bases align to TRBD1. This CDR3 is 12 amino acids long. Per the germline V gene, CDR1 is SQVTM and CDR2 is ANQGSEA. Losses at the gene ends were 5 bases for V and 5 bases for J; bases not matched to a gene: 5. Drawing the rest from reference TRBV29-1 and TRBJ1-1, the complete variable domain is SAVISQKPSRDICQRGTSLTIQCQVDSQVTMMFWYRQQPGQSLTLIATANQGSEATYESGFVIDKFPISRPNLTFSTLTVSNMSPEDSSIYLCSVKTGATEAFFGQGTRLTVV.

The CDR3 DNA reads as TGTGCCAGCTCCAACGGACGCAGGGACTACGAGCAGTACTTC. It encodes CASSNGRRDYEQYF. This rearrangement joins TRBV6-5 to TRBJ2-7; weak D call: TRBD1 (5 bases). Germline CDR1 MNHEY, CDR2 SVGAGI. The CDR3 loop spans 14 amino acids. Trimming removed 8 bases from V and 3 bases from J, with 17 bases in between.

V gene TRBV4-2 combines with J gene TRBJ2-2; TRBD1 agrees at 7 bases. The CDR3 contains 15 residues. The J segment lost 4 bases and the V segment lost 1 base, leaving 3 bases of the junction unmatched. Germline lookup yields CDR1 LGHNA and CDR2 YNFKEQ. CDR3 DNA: TGTGCCAGCAGCCAAGCTGACAGGGCCACCGGGGAGCTGTTTTTT. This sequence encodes CASSQADRATGELFF.

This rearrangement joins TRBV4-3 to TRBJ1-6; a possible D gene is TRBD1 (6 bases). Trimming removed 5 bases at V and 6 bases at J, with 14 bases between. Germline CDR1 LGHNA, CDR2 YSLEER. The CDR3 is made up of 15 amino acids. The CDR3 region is CASSRGQTVNSPLHF. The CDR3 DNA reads TGCGCCAGCAGCAGGGGACAAACCGTTAATTCACCCCTCCACTTT.

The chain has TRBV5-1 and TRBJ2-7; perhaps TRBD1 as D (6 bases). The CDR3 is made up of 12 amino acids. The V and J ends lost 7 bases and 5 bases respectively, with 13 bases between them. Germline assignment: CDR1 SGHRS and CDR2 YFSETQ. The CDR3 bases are TGCGCCAGCCGGACAGAGGTTGACGAGCAGTACTTC. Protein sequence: CASRTEVDEQYF.